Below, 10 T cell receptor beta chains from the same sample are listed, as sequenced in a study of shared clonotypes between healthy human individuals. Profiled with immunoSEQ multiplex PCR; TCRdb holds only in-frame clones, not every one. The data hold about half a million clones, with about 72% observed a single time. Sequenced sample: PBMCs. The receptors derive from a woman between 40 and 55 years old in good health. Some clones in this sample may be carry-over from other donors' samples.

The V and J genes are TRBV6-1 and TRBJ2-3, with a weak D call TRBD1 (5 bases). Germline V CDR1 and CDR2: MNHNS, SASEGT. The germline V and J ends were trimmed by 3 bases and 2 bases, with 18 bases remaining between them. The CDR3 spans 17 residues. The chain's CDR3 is CASSDYPGRDATDTQYF. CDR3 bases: TGTGCCAGCAGTGATTACCCGGGCAGGGATGCCACAGATACGCAGTATTTT.

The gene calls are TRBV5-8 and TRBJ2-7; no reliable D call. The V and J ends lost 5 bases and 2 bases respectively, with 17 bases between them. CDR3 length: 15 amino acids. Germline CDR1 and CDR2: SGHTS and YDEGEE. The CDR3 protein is CASSFLRYSPYEQYF. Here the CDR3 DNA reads TGTGCCAGCAGTTTCCTCCGCTACTCACCCTACGAGCAGTACTTC.

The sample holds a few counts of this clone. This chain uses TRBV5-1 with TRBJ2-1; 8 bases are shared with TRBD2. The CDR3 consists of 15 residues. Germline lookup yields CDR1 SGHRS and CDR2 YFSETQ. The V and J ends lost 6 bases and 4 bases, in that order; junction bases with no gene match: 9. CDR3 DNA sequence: TGCGCCAGCACCCCCTCGGGGGGGAATTACAATGAGCAGTTCTTC. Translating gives CASTPSGGNYNEQFF.

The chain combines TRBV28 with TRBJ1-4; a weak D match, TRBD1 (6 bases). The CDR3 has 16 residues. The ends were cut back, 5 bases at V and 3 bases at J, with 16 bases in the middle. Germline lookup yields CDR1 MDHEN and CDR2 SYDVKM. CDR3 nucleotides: TGTGCCAGCAGTGCCCGGGGGGGGCCAGCTAATGAAAAACTGTTTTTT. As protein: CASSARGGPANEKLFF.

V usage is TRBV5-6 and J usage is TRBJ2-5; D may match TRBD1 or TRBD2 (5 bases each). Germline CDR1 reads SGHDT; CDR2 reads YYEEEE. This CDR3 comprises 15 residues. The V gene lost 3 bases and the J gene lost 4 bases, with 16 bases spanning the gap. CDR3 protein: CASSSTSGGRETQYF. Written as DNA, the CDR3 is TGTGCCAGCAGCTCCACTAGTGGGGGACGAGAGACCCAGTACTTC. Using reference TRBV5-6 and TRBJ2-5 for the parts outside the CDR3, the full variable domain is DAGVTQSPTHLIKTRGQQVTLRCSPKSGHDTVSWYQQALGQGPQFIFQYYEEEERQRGNFPDRFSGHQFPNYSSELNVNALLLGDSALYLCASSSTSGGRETQYFGPGTRLLVL.

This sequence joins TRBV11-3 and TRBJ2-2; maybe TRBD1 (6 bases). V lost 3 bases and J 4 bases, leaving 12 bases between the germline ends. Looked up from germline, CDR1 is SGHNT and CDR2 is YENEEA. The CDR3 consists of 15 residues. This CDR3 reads CASSLDRNPTGELFF. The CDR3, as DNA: TGTGCCAGCAGCTTGGACAGAAATCCCACCGGGGAGCTGTTTTTT.

CDR3 residues: CASSPPTGGLGQPQHF. DNA for the CDR3: TGTGCCAGCTCACCACCGACCGGGGGCCTCGGTCAGCCCCAGCATTTT. The rearrangement uses TRBV18 and TRBJ1-5, with a weak D call TRBD1 (6 bases). The germline CDR1 and CDR2 sequences are KGHSH and LQKENI. The CDR3 contains 16 residues. V gave up 0 bases and J gave up 6 bases, with 15 bases separating them.

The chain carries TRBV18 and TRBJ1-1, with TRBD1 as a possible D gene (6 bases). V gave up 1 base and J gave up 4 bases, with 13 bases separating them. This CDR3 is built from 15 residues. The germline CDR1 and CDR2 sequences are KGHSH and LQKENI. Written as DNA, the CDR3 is TGTGCCAGCTCACCACAGGGCGAGGGGGTCACTGAAGCTTTCTTT. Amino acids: CASSPQGEGVTEAFF.

The CDR3: CASGLAGGTADTQYF. CDR3 DNA: TGTGCCAGCGGATTAGCGGGAGGTACGGCAGATACGCAGTATTTT. The chain joins TRBV7-9 to TRBJ2-3, with 10 nucleotides matching TRBD2. Germline V CDR1 and CDR2: SEHNR, FQNEAQ (reference sequence). The CDR3 loop spans 15 amino acids. V was clipped by 8 bases and J by 4 bases; unmatched bases: 9.

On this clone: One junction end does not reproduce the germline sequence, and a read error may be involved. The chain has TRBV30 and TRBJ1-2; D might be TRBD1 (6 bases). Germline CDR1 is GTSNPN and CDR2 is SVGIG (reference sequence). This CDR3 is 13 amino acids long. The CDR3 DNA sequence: TGTGCCCGGAGGGGGAAGGGAAGGGTTGACTACACCTTC. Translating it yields CARRGKGRVDYTF.